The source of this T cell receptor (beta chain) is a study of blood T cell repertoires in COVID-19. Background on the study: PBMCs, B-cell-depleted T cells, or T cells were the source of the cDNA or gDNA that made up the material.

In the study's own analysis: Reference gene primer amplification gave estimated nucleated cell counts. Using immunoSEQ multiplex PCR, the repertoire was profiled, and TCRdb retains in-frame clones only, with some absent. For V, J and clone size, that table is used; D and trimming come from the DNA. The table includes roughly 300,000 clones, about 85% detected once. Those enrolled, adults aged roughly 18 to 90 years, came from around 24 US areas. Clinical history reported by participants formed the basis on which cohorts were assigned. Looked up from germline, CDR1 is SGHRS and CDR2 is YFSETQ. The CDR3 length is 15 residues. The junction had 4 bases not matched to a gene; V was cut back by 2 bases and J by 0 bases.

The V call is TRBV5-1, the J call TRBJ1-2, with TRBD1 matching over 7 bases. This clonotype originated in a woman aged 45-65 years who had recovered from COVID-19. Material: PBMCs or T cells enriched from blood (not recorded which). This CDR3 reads CASSFGQVANYGYTF. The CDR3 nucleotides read TGCGCCAGCAGCTTTGGACAGGTGGCTAACTATGGCTACACCTTC.